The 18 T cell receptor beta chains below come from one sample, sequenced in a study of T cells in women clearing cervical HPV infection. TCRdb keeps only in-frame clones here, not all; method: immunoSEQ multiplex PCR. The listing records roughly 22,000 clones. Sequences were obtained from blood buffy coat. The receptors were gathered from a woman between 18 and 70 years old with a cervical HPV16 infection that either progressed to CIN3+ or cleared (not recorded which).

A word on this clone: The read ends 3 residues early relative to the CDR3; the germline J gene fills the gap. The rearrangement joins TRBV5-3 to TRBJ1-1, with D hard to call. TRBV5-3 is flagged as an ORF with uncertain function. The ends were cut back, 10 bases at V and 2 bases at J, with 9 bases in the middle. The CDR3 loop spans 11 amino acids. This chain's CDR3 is CASVVNTEAFF. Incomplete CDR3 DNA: TGTGCCTCGGTGGTTAACACTGAA.

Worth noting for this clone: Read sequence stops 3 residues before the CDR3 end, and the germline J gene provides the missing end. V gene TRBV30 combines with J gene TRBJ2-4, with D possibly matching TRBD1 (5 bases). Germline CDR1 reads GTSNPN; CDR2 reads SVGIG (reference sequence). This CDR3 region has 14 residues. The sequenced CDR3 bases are TGTGCCTGGAGTGTAAACAGGCAGGGCGGTGGT. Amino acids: CAWSVNRQGGG. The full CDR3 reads CAWSVNRQGGGQYF.

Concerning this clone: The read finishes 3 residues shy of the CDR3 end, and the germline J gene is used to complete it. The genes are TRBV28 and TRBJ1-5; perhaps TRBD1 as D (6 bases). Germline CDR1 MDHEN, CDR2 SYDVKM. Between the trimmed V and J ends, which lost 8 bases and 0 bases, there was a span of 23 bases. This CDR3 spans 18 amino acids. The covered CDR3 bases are TGTGCCAGCTCGGACAGTTTGGGCTTAGGTTCTAGCAATCAGCCC. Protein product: CASSDSLGLGSSNQP. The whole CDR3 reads CASSDSLGLGSSNQPQHF.

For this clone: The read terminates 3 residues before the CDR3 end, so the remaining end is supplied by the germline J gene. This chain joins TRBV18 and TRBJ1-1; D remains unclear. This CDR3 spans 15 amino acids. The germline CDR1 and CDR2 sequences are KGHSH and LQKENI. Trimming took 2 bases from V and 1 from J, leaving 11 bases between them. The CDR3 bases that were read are TGTGCCAGCTCACCAGATCGGGTGAGGAACACTGAA. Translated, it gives CASSPDRVRNTE. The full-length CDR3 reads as CASSPDRVRNTEAFF.

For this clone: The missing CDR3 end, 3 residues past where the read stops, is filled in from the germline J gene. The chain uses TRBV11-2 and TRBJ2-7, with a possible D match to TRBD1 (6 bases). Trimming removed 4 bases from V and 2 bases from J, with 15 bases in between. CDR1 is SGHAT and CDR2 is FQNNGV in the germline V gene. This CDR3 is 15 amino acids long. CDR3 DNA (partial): TGTGCCAGCAGCTCGCTCAGGGGAGATCCCTACGAG. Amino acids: CASSSLRGDPYE. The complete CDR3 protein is CASSSLRGDPYEQYF.

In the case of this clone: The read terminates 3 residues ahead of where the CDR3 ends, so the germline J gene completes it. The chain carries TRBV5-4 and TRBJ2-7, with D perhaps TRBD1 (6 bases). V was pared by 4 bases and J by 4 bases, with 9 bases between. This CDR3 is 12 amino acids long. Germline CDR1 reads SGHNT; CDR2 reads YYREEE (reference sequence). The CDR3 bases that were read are TGTGCCAGCAGCCCCCAGGGGTACGAG. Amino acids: CASSPQGYE. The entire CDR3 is CASSPQGYEQYF.

Incomplete CDR3 DNA: TGTGCCAGTAGCGGCGCCTCCATAGCCAAAAACATC. As protein: CASSGASIAKNI. The CDR3 reads in full as CASSGASIAKNIYTF. The chain joins TRBV19 to TRBJ1-2; D gene ambiguous. Read sequence stops 3 residues before the CDR3 end, and the germline J gene provides the missing end. This CDR3 has 15 amino acids. Germline lookup yields CDR1 LNHDA and CDR2 SQIVND (reference sequence).

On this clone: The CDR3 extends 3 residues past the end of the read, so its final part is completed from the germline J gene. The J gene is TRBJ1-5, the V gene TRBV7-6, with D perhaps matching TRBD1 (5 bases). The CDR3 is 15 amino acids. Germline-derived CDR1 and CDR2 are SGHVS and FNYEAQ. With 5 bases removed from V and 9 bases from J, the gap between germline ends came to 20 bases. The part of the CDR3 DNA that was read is TGTGCCAGCAGCCCCGGGACTAGCGGACAAGCGCCC. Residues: CASSPGTSGQAP. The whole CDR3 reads CASSPGTSGQAPQHF.

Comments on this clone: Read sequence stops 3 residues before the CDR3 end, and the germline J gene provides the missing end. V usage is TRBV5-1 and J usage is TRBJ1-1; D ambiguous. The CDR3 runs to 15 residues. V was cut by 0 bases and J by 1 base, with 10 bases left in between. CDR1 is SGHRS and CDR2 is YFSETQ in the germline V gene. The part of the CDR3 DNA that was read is TGCGCCAGCAGCTTGGATGGGCACTCGAACACTGAA. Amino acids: CASSLDGHSNTE. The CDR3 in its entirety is CASSLDGHSNTEAFF.

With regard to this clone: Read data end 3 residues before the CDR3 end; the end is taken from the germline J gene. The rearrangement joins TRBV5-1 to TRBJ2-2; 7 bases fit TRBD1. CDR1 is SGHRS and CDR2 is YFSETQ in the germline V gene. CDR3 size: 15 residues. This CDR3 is CASSPARDRGSPLFF. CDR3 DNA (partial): TGCGCCAGCAGCCCCGCCCGGGACAGAGGTTCACCG.

CDR3 residues: CASRLATDTYTF. The sequenced part of the CDR3 DNA is TGTGCCAGCAGATTGGCCACAGATACC. The J gene is TRBJ1-2, the V gene TRBV2, with D unresolved. The read comes to an end 3 residues before the CDR3 does, leaving the germline J gene to fill in the end. Germline V gene lookup returns CDR1 SNHLY and CDR2 FYNNEI. This CDR3 is built from 12 residues.

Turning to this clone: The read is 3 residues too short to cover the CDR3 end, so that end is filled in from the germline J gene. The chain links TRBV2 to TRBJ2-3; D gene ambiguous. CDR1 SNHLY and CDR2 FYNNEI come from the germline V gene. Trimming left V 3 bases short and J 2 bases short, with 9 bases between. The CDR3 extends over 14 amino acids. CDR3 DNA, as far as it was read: TGTGCCAGCAGTGAGGCACATTTCACAGATACG. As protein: CASSEAHFTDT. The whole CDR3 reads CASSEAHFTDTQYF. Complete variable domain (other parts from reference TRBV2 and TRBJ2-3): EPEVTQTPSHQVTQMGQEVILRCVPISNHLYFYWYRQILGQKVEFLVSFYNNEISEKSEIFDDQFSVERPDGSNFTLKIRSTKLEDSAMYFCASSEAHFTDTQYFGPGTRLTVL.

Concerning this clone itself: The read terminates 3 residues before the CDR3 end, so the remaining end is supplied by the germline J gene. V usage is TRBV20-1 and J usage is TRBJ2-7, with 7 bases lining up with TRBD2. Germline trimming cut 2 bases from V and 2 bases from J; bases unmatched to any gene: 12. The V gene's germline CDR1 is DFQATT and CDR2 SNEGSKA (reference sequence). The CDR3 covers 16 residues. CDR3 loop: CSARSGTTYPAYEQYF. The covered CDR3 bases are TGCAGTGCTAGAAGCGGGACTACGTACCCCGCCTACGAG.

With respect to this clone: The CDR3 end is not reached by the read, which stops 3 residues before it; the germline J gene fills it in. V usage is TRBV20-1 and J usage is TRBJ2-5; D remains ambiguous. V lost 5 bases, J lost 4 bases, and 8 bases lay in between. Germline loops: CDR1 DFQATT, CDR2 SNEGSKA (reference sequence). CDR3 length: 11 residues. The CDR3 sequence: CSAAVGETQYF. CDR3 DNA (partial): TGCAGTGCTGCGGTGGGAGAGACC.

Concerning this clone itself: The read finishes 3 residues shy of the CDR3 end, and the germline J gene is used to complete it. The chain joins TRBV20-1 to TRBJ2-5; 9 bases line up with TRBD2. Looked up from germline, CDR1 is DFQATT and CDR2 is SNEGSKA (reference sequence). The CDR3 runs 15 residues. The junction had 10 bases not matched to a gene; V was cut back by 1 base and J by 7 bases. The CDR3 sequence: CSARVRAGGPGTQYF. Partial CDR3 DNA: TGCAGTGCTAGAGTTAGGGCGGGGGGGCCTGGGACC.

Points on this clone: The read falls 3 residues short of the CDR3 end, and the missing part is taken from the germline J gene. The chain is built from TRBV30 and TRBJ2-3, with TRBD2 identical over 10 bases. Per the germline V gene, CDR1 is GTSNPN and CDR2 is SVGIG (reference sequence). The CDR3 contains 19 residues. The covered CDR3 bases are TGTGCCTGGAGTACCTCTGAGAGCGGGAGGGCATCCCCGCAAGAGACG. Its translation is CAWSTSESGRASPQET. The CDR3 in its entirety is CAWSTSESGRASPQETQYF.

The CDR3 region is CSAPQSYQETQYF. The CDR3 DNA, read in part, is TGCAGTGCTCCCCAGTCGTACCAAGAGACC. The genes are TRBV20-1 and TRBJ2-5; D is unresolved. The observed sequence ends 3 residues before the CDR3 terminus, with the missing tail filled in from the germline J gene. V shed 5 bases and J shed 0 bases, with 10 bases lying between them. Germline V gene sequence: CDR1 DFQATT, CDR2 SNEGSKA (reference sequence). The CDR3 covers 13 residues.

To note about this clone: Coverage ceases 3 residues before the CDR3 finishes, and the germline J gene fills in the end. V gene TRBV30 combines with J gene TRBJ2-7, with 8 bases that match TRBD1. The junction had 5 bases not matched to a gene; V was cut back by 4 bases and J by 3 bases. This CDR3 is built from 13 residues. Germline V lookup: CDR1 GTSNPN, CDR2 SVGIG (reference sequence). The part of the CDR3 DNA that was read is TGTGCCTGGATGGGACAGGCACTCTACGAG. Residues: CAWMGQALYE. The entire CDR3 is CAWMGQALYEQYF.